What follows are 4 T cell receptor beta chains derived from one specimen sequenced in a study of vaccination and CD4 T cells after COVID-19. Once obtained from cultured CD4+ T cells, the DNA was sequenced using the Oncomine TCR Beta short-read assay. One entry per CDR3 protein, called by TCRdb with MiXCR from the PCR reads. The profile covers 12,000 or so distinct CDR3 sequences, with 60% appearing a single time and over 20% taken by the ten largest. Their antigen targets remain unknown. As for treatment: approximately nine-day PBMC culture with coronavirus spike peptide pools or control peptides (ViraFEST assay). Material for sequencing was CD4+ T cells from blood, cultured in vitro. These receptors originate from a human donor who had recovered from COVID-19.

The rearrangement joins TRBV19 to TRBJ1-1, with 9 bases fitting TRBD1. Germline CDR1 LNHDA, CDR2 SQIVND (reference sequence). With 6 bases clipped from V and 3 bases from J, the junction kept 5 bases outside the gene matches. The CDR3 is 14 residues long. CDR3 region: CASRIQGADTEAFF. The CDR3 DNA sequence: TGTGCCAGTAGGATACAGGGGGCGGACACTGAAGCTTTCTTT.

The chain employs TRBV20-1 and TRBJ1-5, with a tentative D call TRBD1 (6 bases). This CDR3 has 14 amino acids. Germline CDR1 DFQATT, CDR2 SNEGSKA (reference sequence). The ends were cut back, 0 bases at V and 5 bases at J, with 11 bases in the middle. The chain's CDR3 is CSARDTAGDQPQHF. CDR3 nucleotides: TGCAGTGCTAGAGATACGGCAGGGGATCAGCCCCAGCATTTT.

This clonotype came up once. The chain has TRBV18 and TRBJ2-2; possibly TRBD2 for D (5 bases). Trimming removed 3 bases from V and 1 base from J, with 15 bases in between. Germline V gene lookup returns CDR1 KGHSH and CDR2 LQKENI. The CDR3 spans 17 residues. CDR3 in amino acids: CASSPSGRTQNTGELFF. The CDR3 nucleotides are TGTGCCAGCTCACCTAGTGGGCGGACTCAGAACACCGGGGAGCTGTTTTTT.

This clonotype showed up just a few times. The J gene is TRBJ2-3, the V gene TRBV20-1, with D possibly matching TRBD2 (6 bases). Germline V gene lookup returns CDR1 DFQATT and CDR2 SNEGSKA (reference sequence). CDR3 length: 14 residues. V dropped 5 bases and J dropped 1 base, with 13 bases sitting between them. CDR3 sequence: CSAYVWEGTDTQYF. CDR3 DNA: TGCAGTGCTTATGTTTGGGAGGGCACAGATACGCAGTATTTT.